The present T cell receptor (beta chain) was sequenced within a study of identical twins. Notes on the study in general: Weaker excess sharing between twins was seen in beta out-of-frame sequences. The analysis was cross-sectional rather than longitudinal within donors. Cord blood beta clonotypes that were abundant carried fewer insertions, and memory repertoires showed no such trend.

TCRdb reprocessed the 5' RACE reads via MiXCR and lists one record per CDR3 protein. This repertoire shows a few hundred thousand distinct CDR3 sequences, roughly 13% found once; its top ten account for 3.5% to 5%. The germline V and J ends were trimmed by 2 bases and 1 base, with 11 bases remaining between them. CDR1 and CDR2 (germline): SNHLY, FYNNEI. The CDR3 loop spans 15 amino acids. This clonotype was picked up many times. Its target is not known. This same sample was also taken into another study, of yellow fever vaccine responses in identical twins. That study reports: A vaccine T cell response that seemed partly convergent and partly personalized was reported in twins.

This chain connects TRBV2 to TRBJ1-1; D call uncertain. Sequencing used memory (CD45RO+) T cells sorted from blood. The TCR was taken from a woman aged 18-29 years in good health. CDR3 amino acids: CASSESVWGNTEAFF. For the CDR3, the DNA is TGTGCCAGCAGTGAATCGGTCTGGGGGAACACTGAAGCTTTCTTT.